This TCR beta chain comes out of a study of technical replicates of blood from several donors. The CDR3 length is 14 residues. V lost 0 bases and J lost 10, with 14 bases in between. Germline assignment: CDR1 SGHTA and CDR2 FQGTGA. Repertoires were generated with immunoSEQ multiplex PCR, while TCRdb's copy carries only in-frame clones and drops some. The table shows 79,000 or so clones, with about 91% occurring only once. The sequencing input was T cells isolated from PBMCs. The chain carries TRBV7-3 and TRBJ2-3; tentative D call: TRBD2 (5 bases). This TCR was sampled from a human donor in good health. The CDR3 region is CASSLTSAGDAQYF. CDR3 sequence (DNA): TGTGCCAGCAGCTTAACATCGGCCGGGGATGCGCAGTATTTT. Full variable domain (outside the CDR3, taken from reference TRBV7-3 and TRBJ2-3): GAGVSQTPSNKVTEKGKYVELRCDPISGHTALYWYRQSLGQGPEFLIYFQGTGAADDSGLPNDRFFAVRPEGSVSTLKIQRTERGDSAVYLCASSLTSAGDAQYFGPGTRLTVL.